The next 30 T cell receptor beta chains were all read from a single sample in a study of blood T cell repertoires in COVID-19. Assay used: immunoSEQ multiplex PCR; TCRdb lists only in-frame clones, some missing. The sample lists about 350,000 clones, roughly 90% occurring once. The sequenced material came from PBMCs or T cells enriched from blood (not recorded which). Source of these receptors: a woman in her 30s who had been exposed to COVID-19.

The J gene is TRBJ1-1, the V gene TRBV28; D perhaps matches TRBD1 (5 bases). Trimming cost V 7 bases and J 8 bases, with 11 bases left between them. Looked up from germline, CDR1 is MDHEN and CDR2 is SYDVKM. CDR3 size: 11 residues. The CDR3 DNA is TGTGCCAGCAAGGTGGAGGGGGAAGCTTTCTTT. It codes for CASKVEGEAFF. Based on the CDR3 plus reference TRBV28 and TRBJ1-1, the full variable domain is DVKVTQSSRYLVKRTGEKVFLECVQDMDHENMFWYRQDPGLGLRLIYFSYDVKMKEKGDIPEGYSVSREKKERFSLILESASTNQTSMYLCASKVEGEAFFGQGTRLTVV.

V is TRBV6-1 and J is TRBJ1-1; a weak D match, TRBD1 (5 bases). The CDR3 length is 13 residues. Trimming left V 1 base short and J 7 bases short, with 10 bases between. The germline gives CDR1 MNHNS, CDR2 SASEGT. The CDR3 DNA follows: TGTGCCAGCAGTGAAGTAGGGCAGGGTGAAGCTTTCTTT. Its translation: CASSEVGQGEAFF.

CDR3 nucleotide sequence: TGTGCCACCAGCAGAGGAAGGGAGGGGACCCAGTACTTC. Its translation is CATSRGREGTQYF. The V call is TRBV15, the J call TRBJ2-5; 7 bases map to TRBD2. V trimming: 1 base; J trimming: 7 bases; junction bases outside the gene matches: 3. This CDR3 contains 13 residues. Germline CDR1 LNHNV, CDR2 YYDKDF (reference sequence).

V and J are TRBV11-3 and TRBJ2-7; 13 nucleotides agree with TRBD2. The germline gives CDR1 SGHNT, CDR2 YENEEA. The J segment lost 2 bases and the V segment lost 3 bases, leaving 7 bases of the junction unmatched. CDR3 length: 17 residues. Here the CDR3 reads CASSFTSGRVGAYEQYF. Here the CDR3 DNA reads TGTGCCAGCAGCTTTACTAGCGGGAGGGTTGGGGCCTACGAGCAGTACTTC.

The chain has TRBV5-1 and TRBJ2-2; 8 nucleotides agree with TRBD1. CDR1 SGHRS and CDR2 YFSETQ come from the germline V gene. The CDR3 is 16 residues long. V lost 3 bases, J lost 6 bases, and 10 bases stayed unmatched. CDR3 in DNA: TGCGCCAGCAGCTATAGGACAGGGCTGAGGGCCGGGGAGCTGTTTTTT. Protein sequence: CASSYRTGLRAGELFF.

The rearrangement links TRBV5-6 to TRBJ2-7; 7 nucleotides agree with TRBD1. This CDR3 spans 15 amino acids. Losses at the gene ends were 3 bases for V and 2 bases for J; bases not matched to a gene: 8. Per the germline V gene, CDR1 is SGHDT and CDR2 is YYEEEE. Here the CDR3 DNA reads TGTGCCAGCAGCTCCGAATCCGGGACAGCCTACGAGCAGTACTTC. This sequence encodes CASSSESGTAYEQYF.

V and J are TRBV18 and TRBJ2-1; 7 bases are a match to TRBD1. With V trimmed by 11 bases and J by 5 bases, 6 bases remained unmatched. CDR1 KGHSH and CDR2 LQKENI come from the germline V gene. The CDR3 spans 12 residues. The CDR3 spells CAARGPNNEQFF. The CDR3, as DNA: TGTGCCGCAAGGGGGCCAAACAATGAGCAGTTCTTC.

The V gene is TRBV9, the J gene TRBJ1-1; D gene unclear. The V end lost 0 bases, the J end lost 0 bases, and 9 bases lay between the germline ends. CDR1 is SGDLS and CDR2 is YYNGEE in the germline V gene. The CDR3 sequence is 15 residues long. This CDR3 is CASSVGRGVNTEAFF. CDR3 in DNA: TGTGCCAGCAGCGTAGGGCGGGGAGTGAACACTGAAGCTTTCTTT.

The rearrangement links TRBV19 to TRBJ1-4; D is possibly TRBD1 (6 bases). The germline V gene encodes CDR1 LNHDA and CDR2 SQIVND (reference sequence). The CDR3 runs to 15 residues. V was clipped by 5 bases and J by 8 bases, with 18 bases between them. The CDR3: CASSDGGGLPEKLFF. The CDR3 nucleotides read TGTGCCAGTAGTGATGGGGGCGGCTTACCCGAAAAACTGTTTTTT.

V is TRBV4-2 and J is TRBJ2-1, with a possible D match to TRBD2 (6 bases). The CDR3 consists of 14 residues. V was cut by 4 bases and J by 4 bases, with 11 bases left in between. Germline lookup yields CDR1 LGHNA and CDR2 YNFKEQ. CDR3 coding DNA: TGTGCCAGCAGCCGCGGACTAATGTACAATGAGCAGTTCTTC. Translation gives CASSRGLMYNEQFF.

V and J are TRBV28 and TRBJ2-1, with 7 bases matching TRBD1. CDR3 length: 13 amino acids. Germline V gene lookup returns CDR1 MDHEN and CDR2 SYDVKM. The V and J ends lost 6 bases and 7 bases, in that order; junction bases with no gene match: 6. The CDR3 region has the DNA TGTGCCAGCAGCGAGACAGGGACGAATGAGCAGTTCTTC. It translates to CASSETGTNEQFF.

The chain employs TRBV2 and TRBJ1-2; D unresolved. Trimming stripped 6 bases from V and 3 bases from J, with 11 bases between. The CDR3 has 13 amino acids. Germline V lookup: CDR1 SNHLY, CDR2 FYNNEI. Here the CDR3 reads CASSEGSDYGYTF. CDR3 DNA: TGTGCCAGCAGCGAGGGCTCCGACTATGGCTACACCTTC. Based on the CDR3 plus reference TRBV2 and TRBJ1-2, the full variable domain is EPEVTQTPSHQVTQMGQEVILRCVPISNHLYFYWYRQILGQKVEFLVSFYNNEISEKSEIFDDQFSVERPDGSNFTLKIRSTKLEDSAMYFCASSEGSDYGYTFGSGTRLTVV.

The J gene is TRBJ1-1, the V gene TRBV11-2; a weak D match, TRBD1 (5 bases). The CDR3 contains 14 residues. Germline V gene sequence: CDR1 SGHAT, CDR2 FQNNGV. V was shortened by 4 bases and J by 7 bases, with 16 bases between the two germline ends. As DNA, the CDR3 is TGTGCCAGCAGCTCCCTCGCAGGGTCGGGTGAAGCTTTCTTT. This encodes CASSSLAGSGEAFF.

The chain combines TRBV12-3 or TRBV12-4 with TRBJ2-5; D is undetermined. This CDR3 spans 13 amino acids. V was trimmed by 2 bases and J by 0 bases, leaving 4 bases between them. The CDR3 is CASSLSYQETQYF. CDR3 DNA: TGTGCCAGCAGTTTATCTTACCAAGAGACCCAGTACTTC.

V gene TRBV11-2 combines with J gene TRBJ1-1; no clear D. The germline V and J ends were trimmed by 3 bases and 8 bases, with 16 bases remaining between them. The CDR3 is 14 residues long. The germline CDR1 and CDR2 sequences are SGHAT and FQNNGV. The DNA for the CDR3 is TGTGCCAGCAGCTTCCTAAACTTCGGAGGAGAAGCTTTCTTT. Residues: CASSFLNFGGEAFF.

This clone was recorded once. V gene TRBV7-9 combines with J gene TRBJ1-5; D not certain. Germline CDR1 and CDR2: SEHNR and FQNEAQ (reference sequence). The V end was cut by 4 bases, the J end by 5 bases, with 9 bases between. CDR3 length equals 13 residues. The CDR3 protein is CASSYVGDQPQHF. The CDR3 DNA follows: TGTGCCAGCAGCTACGTCGGGGATCAGCCCCAGCATTTT.

The rearrangement links TRBV28 to TRBJ2-1; TRBD2 aligns across 12 bases. CDR1 is MDHEN, CDR2 SYDVKM, per germline. The length of the CDR3 is 20 residues. J was trimmed by 4 bases and V by 5 bases; bases with no gene match: 18. The CDR3 protein is CASSGPPGTGTSGRYNEQFF. In DNA form, the CDR3 reads TGTGCCAGCAGTGGGCCCCCCGGGACAGGTACTAGCGGGAGGTACAATGAGCAGTTCTTC.

The chain combines TRBV7-2 with TRBJ1-4; TRBD1 agrees at 8 bases. CDR3 size: 16 residues. CDR1 and CDR2 from the germline V gene are SGHTA and FQGNSA. V was pared by 5 bases and J by 0 bases, with 5 bases of the junction left unmatched. The CDR3 spells CASSLDRGTTNEKLFF. CDR3 DNA sequence: TGTGCCAGCAGCCTCGACAGGGGTACAACTAATGAAAAACTGTTTTTT.

With respect to this clone: Compared with germline, one end of the junction differs, possibly owing to a read error. The chain combines TRBV28 with TRBJ2-7; a weak D match, TRBD2 (6 bases). The CDR3 sequence is 13 residues long. Germline loops: CDR1 MDHEN, CDR2 SYDVKM. Here the CDR3 reads CASSFVGILGGDF. The CDR3 bases are TGTGCCAGCAGTTTTGTGGGTATACTAGGAGGGGACTTC.

In regard to this clone: Because it lacks the conserved phenylalanine or tryptophan at the end, this CDR3 is likely a read error. The chain is built from TRBV6-5 and TRBJ2-7; TRBD1 matches at 8 bases. Germline V gene data show CDR1 as MNHEY and CDR2 as SVGAGI. This CDR3 is built from 14 residues. DNA for the CDR3: TGTGCCAGCAGTCGGGACAGGTGGTCCTACGGGCAGTACCTC. Translated, it gives CASSRDRWSYGQYL.

This chain links TRBV7-9 with TRBJ1-3; D not certain. Trimming removed 5 bases at V and 3 bases at J, with 8 bases between. Germline CDR1 SEHNR, CDR2 FQNEAQ (reference sequence). The CDR3 runs to 13 residues. The CDR3 is CASSLVYGNTIYF. CDR3 coding DNA: TGTGCCAGCAGCCTAGTCTATGGAAACACCATATATTTT.

The chain employs TRBV10-3 and TRBJ1-2; possibly TRBD1 for D (5 bases). Trimming shortened V by 0 bases and J by 4 bases, and 6 bases separated the two germline ends. The CDR3 extends over 13 amino acids. Germline CDR1 ENHRY, CDR2 SYGVKD. The CDR3 sequence: CAISESDIYGYTF. The CDR3 DNA reads as TGTGCCATCAGTGAGTCGGACATCTATGGCTACACCTTC.

The J gene is TRBJ1-2, the V gene TRBV3-1 (or the pseudogene TRBV3-2); D is possibly TRBD1 (5 bases). CDR1 is LGHDT, CDR2 YNNKEL, per germline (reference sequence). Trimming took off 1 base at V and 4 bases at J, with 19 bases between the two ends. CDR3 size: 17 residues. This chain's CDR3 is CASSQVQGSHRPYGYTF. In nucleotides, the CDR3 is TGTGCCAGCAGCCAAGTTCAGGGCAGCCATCGACCCTATGGCTACACCTTC.

This chain links TRBV27 with TRBJ2-7; D is uncertain. Germline V gene sequence: CDR1 MNHEY, CDR2 SMNVEV (reference sequence). The CDR3 sequence is 13 residues long. The V and J ends lost 4 bases and 2 bases respectively, with 9 bases between them. CDR3 in DNA: TGTGCCAGCAGTTCCCTACCTACCTACGAGCAGTACTTC. Protein: CASSSLPTYEQYF.

The chain has TRBV9 and TRBJ2-5; the D gene is possibly TRBD2 (6 bases). The CDR3 covers 14 residues. The V gene lost 0 bases and the J gene lost 4 bases, with 10 bases spanning the gap. CDR1 SGDLS and CDR2 YYNGEE come from the germline V gene. CDR3 region: CASSVGGMGETQYF. The CDR3 DNA sequence: TGTGCCAGCAGCGTAGGCGGGATGGGAGAGACCCAGTACTTC. Supplemented by reference TRBV9 and TRBJ2-5, the full variable domain reads DSGVTQTPKHLITATGQRVTLRCSPRSGDLSVYWYQQSLDQGLQFLIQYYNGEERAKGNILERFSAQQFPDLHSELNLSSLELGDSALYFCASSVGGMGETQYFGPGTRLLVL.

V gene TRBV5-1 combines with J gene TRBJ2-7; 8 positions match TRBD2. This CDR3 spans 14 amino acids. Germline lookup yields CDR1 SGHRS and CDR2 YFSETQ. The J segment lost 6 bases and the V segment lost 2 bases, leaving 7 bases of the junction unmatched. The CDR3 DNA follows: TGCGCCAGCAGCTTTGGGACTAGTACCCTCGAGCAGTACTTC. Amino acids: CASSFGTSTLEQYF.

This rearrangement joins TRBV9 to TRBJ1-1, with TRBD1 matching 7 bases. The CDR3 is 16 amino acids. V shed 3 bases and J 1 base; nucleotides not matched to a gene: 9. Germline CDR1 is SGDLS and CDR2 is YYNGEE. CDR3 residues: CASSAPTTGWNTEAFF. The DNA of the CDR3 is TGTGCCAGCAGCGCCCCGACGACAGGGTGGAACACTGAAGCTTTCTTT.

The chain employs TRBV6-5 and TRBJ1-2; TRBD1 might be the D (6 bases). V lost 6 bases and J lost 8, with 16 bases in between. The CDR3 sequence is 13 residues long. Germline values: CDR1 MNHEY, CDR2 SVGAGI. The CDR3 bases are TGTGCCAGCAGCGAGCGGACAGCCAGCGGCTACACCTTC. Protein product: CASSERTASGYTF.

This sequence joins TRBV27 and TRBJ2-1, with 13 bases identical to TRBD2. Germline loops: CDR1 MNHEY, CDR2 SMNVEV (reference sequence). The CDR3 runs to 16 residues. Trimming removed 10 bases from V and 6 bases from J; junction bases left unmatched: 12. The chain's CDR3 is CATGLAGVGGANEQFF. CDR3 coding DNA: TGTGCCACCGGACTAGCGGGAGTGGGGGGGGCCAATGAGCAGTTCTTC.

This chain connects TRBV7-3 to TRBJ1-1, with TRBD1 matching 9 bases. Per the germline V gene, CDR1 is SGHTA and CDR2 is FQGTGA. CDR3 size: 17 residues. V shed 0 bases and J 4 bases; nucleotides not matched to a gene: 9. The CDR3 DNA follows: TGTGCCAGCAGCTTAACGACAGGGGGGGTCGATCGCACTGAAGCTTTCTTT. Protein sequence: CASSLTTGGVDRTEAFF.